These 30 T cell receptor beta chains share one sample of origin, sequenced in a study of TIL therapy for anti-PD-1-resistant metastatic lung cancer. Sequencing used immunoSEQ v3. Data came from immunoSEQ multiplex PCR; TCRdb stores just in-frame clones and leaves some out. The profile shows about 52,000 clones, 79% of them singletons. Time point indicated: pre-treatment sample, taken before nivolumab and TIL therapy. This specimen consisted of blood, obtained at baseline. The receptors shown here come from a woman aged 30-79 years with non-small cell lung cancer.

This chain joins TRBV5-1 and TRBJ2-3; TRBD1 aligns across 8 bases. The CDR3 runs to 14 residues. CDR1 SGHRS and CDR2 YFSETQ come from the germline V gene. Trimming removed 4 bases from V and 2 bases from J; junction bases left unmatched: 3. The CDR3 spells CASSRQGPTDTQYF. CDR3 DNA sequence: TGCGCCAGCAGCCGACAGGGGCCCACAGATACGCAGTATTTT.

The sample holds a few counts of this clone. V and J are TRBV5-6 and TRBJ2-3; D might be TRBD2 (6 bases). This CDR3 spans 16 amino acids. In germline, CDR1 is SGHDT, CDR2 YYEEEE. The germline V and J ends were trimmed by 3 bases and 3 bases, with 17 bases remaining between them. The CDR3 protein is CASSWKSRGGTDTQYF. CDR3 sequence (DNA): TGTGCCAGCAGCTGGAAATCGCGGGGTGGGACAGATACGCAGTATTTT.

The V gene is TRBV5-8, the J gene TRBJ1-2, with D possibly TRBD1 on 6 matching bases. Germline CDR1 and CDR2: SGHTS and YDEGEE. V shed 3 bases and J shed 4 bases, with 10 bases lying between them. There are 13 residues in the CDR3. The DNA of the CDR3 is TGTGCCAGCAGCTATAGGACAGCCTATGGCTACACCTTC. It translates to CASSYRTAYGYTF. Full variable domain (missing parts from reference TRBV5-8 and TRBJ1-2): EAGVTQSPTHLIKTRGQQATLRCSPISGHTSVYWYQQALGLGLQFLLWYDEGEERNRGNFPPRFSGRQFPNYSSELNVNALELEDSALYLCASSYRTAYGYTFGSGTRLTVV.

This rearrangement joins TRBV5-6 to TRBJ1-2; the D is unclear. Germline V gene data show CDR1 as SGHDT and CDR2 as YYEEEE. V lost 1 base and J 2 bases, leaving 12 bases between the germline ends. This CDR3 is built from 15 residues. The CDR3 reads CASSLIGRTNYGYTF. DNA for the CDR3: TGTGCCAGCAGCTTGATAGGCAGAACCAACTATGGCTACACCTTC.

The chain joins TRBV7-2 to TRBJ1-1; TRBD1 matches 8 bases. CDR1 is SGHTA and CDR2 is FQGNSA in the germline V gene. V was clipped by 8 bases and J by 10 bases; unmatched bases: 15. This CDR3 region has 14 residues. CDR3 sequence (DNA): TGTGCCAGCCGATTCACACCAGGGGGCCGGGGAGCTTTCTTT. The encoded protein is CASRFTPGGRGAFF.

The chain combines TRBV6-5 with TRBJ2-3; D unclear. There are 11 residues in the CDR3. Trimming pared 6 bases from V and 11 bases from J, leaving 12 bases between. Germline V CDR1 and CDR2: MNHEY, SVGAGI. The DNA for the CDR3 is TGTGCCAGCAGCCTACGTACCAAGCAGTATTTT. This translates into CASSLRTKQYF.

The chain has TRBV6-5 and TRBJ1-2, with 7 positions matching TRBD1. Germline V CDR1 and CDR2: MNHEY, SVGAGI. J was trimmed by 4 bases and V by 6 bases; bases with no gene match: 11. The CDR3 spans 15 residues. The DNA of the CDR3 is TGTGCCAGCAGAGCAAACAGGGGAGGGGGCTATGGCTACACCTTC. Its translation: CASRANRGGGYGYTF.

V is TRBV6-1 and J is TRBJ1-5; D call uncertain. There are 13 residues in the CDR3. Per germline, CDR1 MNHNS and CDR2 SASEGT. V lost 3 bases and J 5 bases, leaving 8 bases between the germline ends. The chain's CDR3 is CASSDERHQPQHF. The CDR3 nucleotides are TGTGCCAGCAGTGACGAACGGCATCAGCCCCAGCATTTT.

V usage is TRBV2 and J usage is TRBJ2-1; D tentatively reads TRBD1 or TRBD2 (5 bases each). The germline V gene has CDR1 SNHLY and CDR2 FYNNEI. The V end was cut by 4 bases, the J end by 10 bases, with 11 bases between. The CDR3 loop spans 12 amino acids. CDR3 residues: CASSVRDGEQFF. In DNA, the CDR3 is TGTGCCAGCAGTGTTAGGGACGGAGAGCAGTTCTTC.

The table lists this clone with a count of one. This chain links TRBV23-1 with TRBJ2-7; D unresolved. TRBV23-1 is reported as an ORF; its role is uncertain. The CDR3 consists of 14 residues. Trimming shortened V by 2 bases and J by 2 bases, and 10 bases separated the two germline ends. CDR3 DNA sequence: TGCGCCAGCAGTCAACCCCGCGCCCCCTACGAGCAGTACTTC. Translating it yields CASSQPRAPYEQYF.

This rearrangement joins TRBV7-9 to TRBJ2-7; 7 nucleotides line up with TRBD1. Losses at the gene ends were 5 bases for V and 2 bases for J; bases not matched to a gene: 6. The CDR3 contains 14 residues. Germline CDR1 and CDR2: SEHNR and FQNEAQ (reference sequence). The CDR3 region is CASSDRDSPYEQYF. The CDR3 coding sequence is TGTGCCAGCAGCGACCGGGACAGCCCCTACGAGCAGTACTTC.

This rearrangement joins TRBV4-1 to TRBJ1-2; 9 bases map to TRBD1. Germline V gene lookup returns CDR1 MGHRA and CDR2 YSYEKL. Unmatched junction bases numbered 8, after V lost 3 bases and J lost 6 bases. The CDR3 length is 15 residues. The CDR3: CASSQAGQGTNGYTF. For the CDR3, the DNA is TGCGCCAGCAGCCAGGCCGGACAGGGGACGAATGGCTACACCTTC.

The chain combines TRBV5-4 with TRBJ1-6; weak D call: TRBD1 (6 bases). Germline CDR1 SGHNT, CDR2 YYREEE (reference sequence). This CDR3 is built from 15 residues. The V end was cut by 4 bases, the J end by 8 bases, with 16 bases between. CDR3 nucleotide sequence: TGTGCCAGCAGCGCGGATCGGGACATCTATTCACCCCTCCACTTT. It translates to CASSADRDIYSPLHF.

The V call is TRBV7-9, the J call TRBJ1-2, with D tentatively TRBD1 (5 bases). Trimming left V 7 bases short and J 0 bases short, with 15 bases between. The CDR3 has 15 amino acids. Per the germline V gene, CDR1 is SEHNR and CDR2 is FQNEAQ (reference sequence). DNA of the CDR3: TGTGCCAGCACCCCCGGGGGACCCCCTAACTATGGCTACACCTTC. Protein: CASTPGGPPNYGYTF.

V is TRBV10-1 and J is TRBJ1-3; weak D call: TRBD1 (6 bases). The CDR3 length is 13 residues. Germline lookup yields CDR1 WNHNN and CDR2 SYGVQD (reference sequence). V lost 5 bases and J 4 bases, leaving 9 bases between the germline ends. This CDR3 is CASSPDRGNTIYF. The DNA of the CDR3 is TGCGCCAGCAGTCCTGACAGGGGAAACACCATATATTTT.

CDR3 sequence reads: CASSLAGVPGELFF. CDR3 nucleotides: TGCGCCAGCAGCTTGGCCGGGGTCCCCGGGGAGCTGTTTTTT. V usage is TRBV5-1 and J usage is TRBJ2-2, with D possibly being TRBD2 (5 bases). This CDR3 contains 14 residues. V was shortened by 0 bases and J by 6 bases, with 9 bases between the two germline ends. Germline CDR1 is SGHRS and CDR2 is YFSETQ. The full variable domain, with the rest looked up from reference TRBV5-1 and TRBJ2-2, is KAGVTQTPRYLIKTRGQQVTLSCSPISGHRSVSWYQQTPGQGLQFLFEYFSETQRNKGNFPGRFSGRQFSNSRSEMNVSTLELGDSALYLCASSLAGVPGELFFGEGSRLTVL.

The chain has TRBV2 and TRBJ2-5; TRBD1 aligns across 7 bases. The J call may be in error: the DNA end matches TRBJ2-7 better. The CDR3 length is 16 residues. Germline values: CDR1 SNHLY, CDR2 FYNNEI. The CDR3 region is CASSEAPGQVRYEQYF. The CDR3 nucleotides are TGTGCCAGCAGTGAAGCCCCCGGACAGGTCCGCTACGAGCAGTACTTC.

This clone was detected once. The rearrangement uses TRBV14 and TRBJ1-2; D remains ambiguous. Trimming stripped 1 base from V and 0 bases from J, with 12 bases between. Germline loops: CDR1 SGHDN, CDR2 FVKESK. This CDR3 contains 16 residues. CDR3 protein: CASSQVDGKANYGYTF. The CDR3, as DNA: TGTGCCAGCAGCCAAGTGGATGGAAAGGCTAACTATGGCTACACCTTC.

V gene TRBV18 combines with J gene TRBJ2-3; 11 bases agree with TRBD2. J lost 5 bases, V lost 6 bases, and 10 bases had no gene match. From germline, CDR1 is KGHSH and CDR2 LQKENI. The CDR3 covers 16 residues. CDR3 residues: CASSLYSGRAGDTQYF. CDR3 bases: TGTGCCAGCTCGCTCTATAGCGGGAGGGCCGGAGATACGCAGTATTTT. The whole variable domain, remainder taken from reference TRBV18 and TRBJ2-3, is NAGVMQNPRHLVRRRGQEARLRCSPMKGHSHVYWYRQLPEEGLKFMVYLQKENIIDESGMPKERFSAEFPKEGPSILRIQQVVRGDSAAYFCASSLYSGRAGDTQYFGPGTRLTVL.

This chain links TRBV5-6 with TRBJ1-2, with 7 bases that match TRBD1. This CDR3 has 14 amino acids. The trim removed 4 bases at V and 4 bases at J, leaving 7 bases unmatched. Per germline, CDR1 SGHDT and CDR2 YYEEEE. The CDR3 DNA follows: TGTGCCAGCAGCCCAGACAGGGCTGGCTATGGCTACACCTTC. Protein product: CASSPDRAGYGYTF.

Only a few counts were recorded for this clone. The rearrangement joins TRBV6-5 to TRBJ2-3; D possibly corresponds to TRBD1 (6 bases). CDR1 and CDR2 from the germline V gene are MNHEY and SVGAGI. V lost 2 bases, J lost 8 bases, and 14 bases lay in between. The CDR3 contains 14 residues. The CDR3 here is CASSYGTYSSTQYF. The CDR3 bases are TGTGCCAGCAGTTACGGGACATATTCATCTACGCAGTATTTT.

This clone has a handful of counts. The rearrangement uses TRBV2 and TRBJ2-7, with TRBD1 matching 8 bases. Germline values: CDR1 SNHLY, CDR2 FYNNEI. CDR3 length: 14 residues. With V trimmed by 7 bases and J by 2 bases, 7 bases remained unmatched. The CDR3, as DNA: TGTGCCAGCAACCCCGGGACAGGAGCCTACGAGCAGTACTTC. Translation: CASNPGTGAYEQYF.

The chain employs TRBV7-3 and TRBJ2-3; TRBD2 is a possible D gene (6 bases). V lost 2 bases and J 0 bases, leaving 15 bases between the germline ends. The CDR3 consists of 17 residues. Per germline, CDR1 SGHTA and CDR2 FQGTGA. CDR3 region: CASSLVGLALSTDTQYF. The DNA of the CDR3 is TGTGCCAGCAGCTTAGTAGGGCTAGCGCTTAGCACAGATACGCAGTATTTT.

The CDR3 here is CASSFAETQYF. CDR3 coding DNA: TGCGCCAGCAGCTTCGCAGAGACCCAGTACTTC. The J gene is TRBJ2-5, the V gene TRBV5-1, with D unclear. Germline V gives CDR1 SGHRS, CDR2 YFSETQ. The CDR3 is 11 amino acids. V was trimmed by 2 bases and J by 4 bases, leaving 3 bases between them.

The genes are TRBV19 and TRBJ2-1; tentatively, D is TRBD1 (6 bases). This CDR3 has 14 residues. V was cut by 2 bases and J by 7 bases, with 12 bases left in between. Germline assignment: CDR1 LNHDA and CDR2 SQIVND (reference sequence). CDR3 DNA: TGTGCCAGTAGTATACAGGGGCGAATGAATGAGCAGTTCTTC. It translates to CASSIQGRMNEQFF.

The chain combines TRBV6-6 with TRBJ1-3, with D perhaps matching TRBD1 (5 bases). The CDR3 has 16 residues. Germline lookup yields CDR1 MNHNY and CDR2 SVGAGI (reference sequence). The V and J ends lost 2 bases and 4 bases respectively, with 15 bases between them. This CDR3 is CASSYGSAGPGNTIYF. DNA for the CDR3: TGTGCCAGCAGTTACGGGTCGGCAGGGCCAGGAAACACCATATATTTT.

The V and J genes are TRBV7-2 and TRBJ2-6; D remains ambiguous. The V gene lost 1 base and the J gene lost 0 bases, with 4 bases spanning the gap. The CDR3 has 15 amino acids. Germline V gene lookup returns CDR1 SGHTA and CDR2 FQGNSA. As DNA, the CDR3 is TGTGCCAGCAGCTTAGATGGCTCTGGGGCCAACGTCCTGACTTTC. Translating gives CASSLDGSGANVLTF.

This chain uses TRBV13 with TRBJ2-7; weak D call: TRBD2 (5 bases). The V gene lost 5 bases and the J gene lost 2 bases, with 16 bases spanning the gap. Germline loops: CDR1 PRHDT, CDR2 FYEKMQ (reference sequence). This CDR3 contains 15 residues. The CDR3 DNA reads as TGTGCCAGCAGCCTATCTAGCCGGCCACCCTACGAGCAGTACTTC. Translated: CASSLSSRPPYEQYF.

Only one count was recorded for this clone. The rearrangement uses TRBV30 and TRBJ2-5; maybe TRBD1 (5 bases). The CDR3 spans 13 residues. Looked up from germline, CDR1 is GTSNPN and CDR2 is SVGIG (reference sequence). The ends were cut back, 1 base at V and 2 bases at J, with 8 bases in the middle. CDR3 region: CAWSDDRQETQYF. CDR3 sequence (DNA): TGTGCCTGGAGTGACGACAGACAAGAGACCCAGTACTTC.

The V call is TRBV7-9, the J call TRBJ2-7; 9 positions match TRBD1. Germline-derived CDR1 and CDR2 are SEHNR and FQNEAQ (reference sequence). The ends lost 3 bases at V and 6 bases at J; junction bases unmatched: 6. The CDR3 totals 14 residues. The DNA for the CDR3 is TGTGCCAGCAGCTTGTGGGGACAGGGAGGCGAGCAGTACTTC. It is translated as CASSLWGQGGEQYF.